The 7 T cell receptor beta chains below come from one sample, sequenced in a study of low-dose radiotherapy and immunotherapy resistance in tumors. TRAV and TRBV primers primed cDNA for both TCRalpha and TCRbeta. For amplifying TCRs, the PCR ran for around 20 cycles with Phusion, which was used together with a constant-region primer and the adapter on the V primers. TCRdb re-called the reads through MiXCR, storing one row per CDR3 protein. The table shows around 100,000 distinct CDR3 sequences, with 20% to 25% occurring only once. As to time point: after trial treatment. The treatment: LDRT plus nivolumab, ipilimumab, low-dose cyclophosphamide and aspirin (RACIN trial). Sample: PBMCs, taken after low-dose radiotherapy plus immunotherapy. The receptors here all came from a female donor with ovarian cancer.

This clonotype appeared many times. The gene calls are TRBV29-1 and TRBJ2-1, with unresolved D. The V and J ends lost 4 bases and 5 bases respectively, with 12 bases between them. This CDR3 has 13 amino acids. Germline values: CDR1 SQVTM, CDR2 ANQGSEA. The CDR3 DNA reads as TGCAGCGTTGTCCTGGGTGGCCACAATGAGCAGTTCTTC. Translating it yields CSVVLGGHNEQFF.

Many counts were recorded for this clonotype. This sequence joins TRBV19 and TRBJ1-3; no definite D call. Germline-derived CDR1 and CDR2 are LNHDA and SQIVND (reference sequence). V was cut by 8 bases and J by 0 bases, with 8 bases left in between. The length of the CDR3 is 13 residues. The chain's CDR3 is CASDHNSGNTIYF. Written as DNA, the CDR3 is TGTGCCAGTGACCATAACTCTGGAAACACCATATATTTT.

This clonotype was recorded many times. The chain recombines TRBV4-3 with TRBJ1-4, with no clear D. The CDR3 is 14 residues long. CDR1 and CDR2 from the germline V gene are LGHNA and YSLEER. Trimming took off 2 bases at V and 7 bases at J, with 11 bases between the two ends. CDR3 protein: CASSQSGYGEKLFF. The CDR3 region has the DNA TGCGCCAGCAGCCAATCAGGTTACGGTGAAAAACTGTTTTTT.

This clonotype was recorded a few times. The gene calls are TRBV19 and TRBJ1-1; a weak D match, TRBD1 (6 bases). Looked up from germline, CDR1 is LNHDA and CDR2 is SQIVND (reference sequence). The CDR3 totals 14 residues. V lost 4 bases to trimming and J lost 5 bases, with 14 bases between them. The CDR3 here is CASSTAERGTEAFF. DNA of the CDR3: TGTGCCAGTAGTACCGCGGAGAGGGGGACTGAAGCTTTCTTT.

This clonotype was seen many times. In DNA, the CDR3 is TGTGCCAGCAGCCAGGGAGACTATGGCTACACCTTC. Protein product: CASSQGDYGYTF. This rearrangement joins TRBV7-9 to TRBJ1-2, with D maybe TRBD1 (5 bases). The CDR3 covers 12 residues. The germline gives CDR1 SEHNR, CDR2 FQNEAQ (reference sequence). Trimming stripped 5 bases from V and 3 bases from J, with 7 bases between.

This clonotype appeared many times. The chain combines TRBV7-2 with TRBJ2-2; a weak D match, TRBD2 (5 bases). V lost 1 base and J 5 bases, leaving 8 bases between the germline ends. The germline V gene encodes CDR1 SGHTA and CDR2 FQGNSA. CDR3 length equals 14 residues. CDR3 region: CASSLDWTTGELFF. The CDR3 nucleotides are TGTGCCAGCAGCTTAGACTGGACTACCGGGGAGCTGTTTTTT. Looking up the rest from reference TRBV7-2 and TRBJ2-2 gives the full variable domain: GAGVSQSPSNKVTEKGKDVELRCDPISGHTALYWYRQSLGQGLEFLIYFQGNSAPDKSGLPSDRFSAERTGGSVSTLTIQRTQQEDSAVYLCASSLDWTTGELFFGEGSRLTVL.

J is TRBJ2-3 and V is TRBV10-3, with no clear D. The V end was cut by 3 bases, the J end by 2 bases, with 9 bases between. The CDR3 is 14 residues long. The V gene's germline CDR1 is ENHRY and CDR2 SYGVKD. The CDR3 here is CAISDGVNTDTQYF. The CDR3, as DNA: TGTGCCATCAGTGATGGGGTAAACACAGATACGCAGTATTTT.